One sample yielded the 2 T cell receptor beta chains listed below, sequenced in a study of blood T cell repertoires in COVID-19 (dated by TCRdb to between 2020 and 2021). Receptor amplification or capture employed the immunoSEQ multiplex PCR assay. This is the immuneACCESS table as TCRdb keeps it, with only in-frame sequences that have V and J called. A part of the clones is gone; compared with another copy, unresolved V genes explain less than half, and the rest is unexplained. The sample table contains under 300,000 clones; only one count was recorded for about 86% of them. The ten largest clones represent roughly 3.6% of the sample. Sequencing was performed on PBMCs or T cells enriched from blood (not recorded which). These receptors were collected from a man aged 45-60 years who had recovered from COVID-19.

The CDR3 DNA follows: TGCGCCAGCAGCTTCCAGGGGGCCCGGGATGGCTACACCTTC. Translation gives CASSFQGARDGYTF. V usage is TRBV5-1 and J usage is TRBJ1-2; 8 bases agree with TRBD1. The CDR3 length is 14 residues. The germline CDR1 and CDR2 sequences are SGHRS and YFSETQ. V was clipped by 2 bases and J by 6 bases; unmatched bases: 6.

This sequence joins TRBV27 and TRBJ2-5; TRBD2 aligns across 7 bases. V lost 8 bases, J lost 6 bases, and 9 bases stayed unmatched. CDR3 size: 13 residues. The germline V gene encodes CDR1 MNHEY and CDR2 SMNVEV (reference sequence). In DNA form, the CDR3 reads TGTGCCAGCGGGGGGGTCACCCGACAGACCCAGTACTTC. Translation gives CASGGVTRQTQYF.